Following are 27 T cell receptor beta chains from one sample sequenced in a study of blood T cell repertoires in COVID-19. Repertoires were generated with immunoSEQ multiplex PCR, while TCRdb's copy carries only in-frame clones and drops some. The table lists 200,000 to 250,000 clones, nearly 85% of them singletons. The sample comprised peripheral blood. The receptors derive from a human donor in a cohort sampled during active COVID-19.

The rearrangement joins TRBV18 to TRBJ1-5, with 9 nucleotides matching TRBD1. Trimming at V came to 3 bases and at J to 5 bases, leaving 5 bases not matched to a gene. The CDR3 covers 15 residues. Germline V gene data show CDR1 as KGHSH and CDR2 as LQKENI. This CDR3 is CASSPGTGPYQPQHF. Here the CDR3 DNA reads TGTGCCAGCTCACCGGGGACAGGGCCATATCAGCCCCAGCATTTT. The whole variable domain, filled in from reference TRBV18 and TRBJ1-5, reads NAGVMQNPRHLVRRRGQEARLRCSPMKGHSHVYWYRQLPEEGLKFMVYLQKENIIDESGMPKERFSAEFPKEGPSILRIQQVVRGDSAAYFCASSPGTGPYQPQHFGDGTRLSIL.

This clone was observed a single time. CDR3 coding DNA: TGCGCCAGCAGCATTACAGGATTGAACACTGAAGCTTTCTTT. Translation gives CASSITGLNTEAFF. The rearrangement joins TRBV5-1 to TRBJ1-1; TRBD1 is a possible D gene (5 bases). V gave up 4 bases and J gave up 0 bases, with 10 bases separating them. Germline V gives CDR1 SGHRS, CDR2 YFSETQ. The CDR3 length is 14 residues.

The chain carries TRBV27 and TRBJ2-1; D is uncertain. V was shortened by 0 bases and J by 0 bases, with 9 bases between the two germline ends. CDR3 length equals 16 residues. The germline CDR1 and CDR2 sequences are MNHEY and SMNVEV (reference sequence). For the CDR3, the DNA is TGTGCCAGCAGTTTATCGAGAGCGCCCTCCTACAATGAGCAGTTCTTC. This encodes CASSLSRAPSYNEQFF.

The chain joins TRBV27 to TRBJ2-7; D is uncertain. Germline assignment: CDR1 MNHEY and CDR2 SMNVEV (reference sequence). V was pared by 4 bases and J by 3 bases, with 7 bases between. CDR3 length: 12 amino acids. The CDR3 nucleotides read TGTGCCAGCAGTTCTATGAACTACGAGCAGTACTTC. Translated, it gives CASSSMNYEQYF.

This chain connects TRBV7-2 to TRBJ2-1; tentatively, D is TRBD1 (6 bases). V was cut by 3 bases and J by 0 bases, with 6 bases left in between. Per the germline V gene, CDR1 is SGHTA and CDR2 is FQGNSA. The CDR3 runs to 14 residues. The DNA for the CDR3 is TGTGCCAGCAGCTTGGACAGCTCCTACAATGAGCAGTTCTTC. Protein sequence: CASSLDSSYNEQFF.

The V gene is TRBV7-9, the J gene TRBJ2-2; the D gene is possibly TRBD2 (5 bases). This CDR3 contains 12 residues. Trimming cost V 6 bases and J 5 bases, with 7 bases left between them. The V gene's germline CDR1 is SEHNR and CDR2 FQNEAQ (reference sequence). The DNA of the CDR3 is TGTGCCAGCAGATCGGGGACCGGGGAGCTGTTTTTT. Its translation: CASRSGTGELFF.

V usage is TRBV10-3 and J usage is TRBJ1-2; 7 bases agree with TRBD1. Germline values: CDR1 ENHRY, CDR2 SYGVKD. V shed 5 bases and J 7 bases; nucleotides not matched to a gene: 7. The CDR3 totals 13 residues. The DNA for the CDR3 is TGTGCCATCAGTAAAGACAGGGACCGTGGCTACACCTTC. It translates to CAISKDRDRGYTF.

This sequence joins TRBV9 and TRBJ1-1; D ambiguous. This CDR3 contains 14 residues. Looked up from germline, CDR1 is SGDLS and CDR2 is YYNGEE. Trimming shortened V by 0 bases and J by 2 bases, and 8 bases separated the two germline ends. The CDR3: CASSVVPGNTEAFF. As DNA, the CDR3 is TGTGCCAGCAGCGTAGTTCCAGGTAACACTGAAGCTTTCTTT.

The V call is TRBV28, the J call TRBJ1-1, with D unresolved. Germline CDR1 MDHEN, CDR2 SYDVKM. Trimming removed 5 bases from V and 3 bases from J, with 10 bases in between. The length of the CDR3 is 13 residues. The CDR3 DNA follows: TGTGCCAGCAGTCCGCGGGCTTACACTGAAGCTTTCTTT. Its translation: CASSPRAYTEAFF.

The chain links TRBV6-5 to TRBJ1-1; no firm D call. Germline lookup yields CDR1 MNHEY and CDR2 SVGAGI. The CDR3 runs 16 residues. The ends were cut back, 2 bases at V and 0 bases at J, with 13 bases in the middle. CDR3 sequence: CASSYPVEQLNTEAFF. CDR3 bases: TGTGCCAGCAGTTACCCAGTGGAACAGTTGAACACTGAAGCTTTCTTT.

The rearrangement joins TRBV7-9 to TRBJ1-6; D may be TRBD1 (5 bases). Germline V gives CDR1 SEHNR, CDR2 FQNEAQ (reference sequence). This CDR3 region has 16 residues. Trimming stripped 5 bases from V and 7 bases from J, with 18 bases between. The CDR3 sequence is CASSDFRVQLNSPLHF. CDR3 DNA sequence: TGTGCCAGCAGCGACTTCAGGGTGCAGTTGAATTCACCCCTCCACTTT.

The chain combines TRBV11-2 with TRBJ2-1; a weak D match, TRBD1 (5 bases). V was cut by 5 bases and J by 3 bases, with 14 bases left in between. The CDR3 is 15 amino acids. Germline V gene data show CDR1 as SGHAT and CDR2 as FQNNGV. The CDR3 DNA is TGTGCCAGCAGCCCCACGGCAGGGCTCTACAATGAGCAGTTCTTC. Translation: CASSPTAGLYNEQFF. Drawing the rest from reference TRBV11-2 and TRBJ2-1, the complete variable domain is EAGVAQSPRYKIIEKRQSVAFWCNPISGHATLYWYQQILGQGPKLLIQFQNNGVVDDSQLPKDRFSAERLKGVDSTLKIQPAKLEDSAVYLCASSPTAGLYNEQFFGPGTRLTVL.

A single count supports this clone. The chain links TRBV3-1 (or the pseudogene TRBV3-2) to TRBJ1-6; 8 bases are a match to TRBD1. The ends lost 1 base at V and 0 bases at J; junction bases unmatched: 8. Germline CDR1 and CDR2: LGHDT and YNNKEL (reference sequence). The CDR3 totals 19 residues. Written as DNA, the CDR3 is TGTGCCAGCAGCCAAGGCAGTGACAGGGGCCTCTCCTATAATTCACCCCTCCACTTT. The encoded protein is CASSQGSDRGLSYNSPLHF.

The gene calls are TRBV7-9 and TRBJ2-5; 9 bases are a match to TRBD1. CDR3 length: 15 residues. V gave up 7 bases and J gave up 3 bases; unmatched junction bases: 9. CDR1 SEHNR and CDR2 FQNEAQ come from the germline V gene (reference sequence). As DNA, the CDR3 is TGTGCCAGCAACCGCGGGGGACAGGGTGAAGAGACCCAGTACTTC. It specifies CASNRGGQGEETQYF.

In nucleotides, the CDR3 is TGTGCCAGCAGTTCATTTGACGGGGCGGGGGAGCAGTACTTC. Its translation: CASSSFDGAGEQYF. The chain links TRBV7-9 to TRBJ2-7, with D tentatively TRBD2 (6 bases). Between the trimmed V and J ends, which lost 6 bases and 7 bases, there was a span of 19 bases. This CDR3 has 14 amino acids. Germline assignment: CDR1 SEHNR and CDR2 FQNEAQ (reference sequence).

The gene calls are TRBV5-4 and TRBJ2-3, with TRBD2 matching 9 bases. The CDR3 runs to 15 residues. Trimming took 2 bases from V and 6 from J; bases not matched to a gene: 7. Germline loops: CDR1 SGHNT, CDR2 YYREEE (reference sequence). The CDR3 DNA is TGTGCCAGCAGCTTAGGTAGCGGGAGAGCCGATACGCAGTATTTT. It encodes CASSLGSGRADTQYF. The full variable domain, rest sourced from reference TRBV5-4 and TRBJ2-3, is ETGVTQSPTHLIKTRGQQVTLRCSSQSGHNTVSWYQQALGQGPQFIFQYYREEENGRGNFPPRFSGLQFPNYSSELNVNALELDDSALYLCASSLGSGRADTQYFGPGTRLTVL.

The chain links TRBV4-2 to TRBJ2-3; tentative D call: TRBD2 (5 bases). From germline, CDR1 is LGHNA and CDR2 YNFKEQ. Trimming stripped 0 bases from V and 1 base from J, with 20 bases between. The CDR3 sequence is 19 residues long. CDR3: CASSQDWARSSGGTDTQYF. The CDR3 coding sequence is TGTGCCAGCAGCCAAGATTGGGCCCGGTCCAGCGGAGGCACAGATACGCAGTATTTT.

The V and J genes are TRBV3-1 (or the pseudogene TRBV3-2) and TRBJ2-7; 10 nucleotides align to TRBD1. J gave up 0 bases and V 4 bases, and 3 bases lay outside the gene matches. The length of the CDR3 is 15 residues. Germline V gene lookup returns CDR1 LGHDT and CDR2 YNNKEL (reference sequence). CDR3 DNA sequence: TGTGCCAGCAGCCCGGGACAGGGGAGCTCCTACGAGCAGTACTTC. Translation gives CASSPGQGSSYEQYF.

The chain combines TRBV11-2 with TRBJ1-3, with D perhaps TRBD1 (6 bases). CDR3 length: 15 amino acids. Germline loops: CDR1 SGHAT, CDR2 FQNNGV. V was clipped by 5 bases and J by 4 bases, with 15 bases between them. The CDR3 bases are TGTGCCAGCAGCCCCGGGGGGGCCGGAGGAAACACCATATATTTT. Residues: CASSPGGAGGNTIYF. The full variable domain, rest sourced from reference TRBV11-2 and TRBJ1-3, is EAGVAQSPRYKIIEKRQSVAFWCNPISGHATLYWYQQILGQGPKLLIQFQNNGVVDDSQLPKDRFSAERLKGVDSTLKIQPAKLEDSAVYLCASSPGGAGGNTIYFGEGSWLTVV.

The V and J genes are TRBV6-2 or TRBV6-3 and TRBJ1-2, with 7 bases fitting TRBD1. The junction had 9 bases not matched to a gene; V was cut back by 2 bases and J by 6 bases. The CDR3 spans 15 residues. Germline V gene data show CDR1 as MNHEY and CDR2 as SVGEGT. CDR3 sequence reads: CASSYRQGVGHGYTF. The CDR3 DNA reads as TGTGCCAGCAGTTACCGACAGGGAGTGGGGCATGGCTACACCTTC.

This clone was seen a single time. The CDR3 sequence is CASTPQVALDEDTQYF. In DNA, the CDR3 is TGTGCCAGCACCCCCCAAGTAGCGCTTGATGAAGATACGCAGTATTTT. V usage is TRBV28 and J usage is TRBJ2-3; D is perhaps TRBD2 (5 bases). V lost 7 bases to trimming and J lost 5 bases, with 22 bases between them. The CDR3 is made up of 16 amino acids. Germline V gene lookup returns CDR1 MDHEN and CDR2 SYDVKM.

V gene TRBV27 combines with J gene TRBJ1-4; weak D call: TRBD1 (6 bases). The germline V gene encodes CDR1 MNHEY and CDR2 SMNVEV (reference sequence). Trimming cost V 4 bases and J 8 bases, with 23 bases left between them. The CDR3 is 17 residues long. The CDR3 here is CASSSATGFSVKEKLFF. CDR3 in DNA: TGTGCCAGCAGTTCCGCGACAGGATTTTCCGTCAAGGAAAAACTGTTTTTT.

J is TRBJ1-2 and V is TRBV7-9, with a possible D match to TRBD1 (6 bases). Trimming shortened V by 1 base and J by 3 bases, and 12 bases separated the two germline ends. The CDR3 is 15 residues long. Germline lookup yields CDR1 SEHNR and CDR2 FQNEAQ (reference sequence). CDR3 amino acids: CASSLGAGVYYGYTF. In DNA form, the CDR3 reads TGTGCCAGCAGCTTAGGGGCAGGGGTATACTATGGCTACACCTTC.

V is TRBV4-1 and J is TRBJ1-1; perhaps TRBD1 as D (5 bases). Germline-derived CDR1 and CDR2 are MGHRA and YSYEKL. V dropped 3 bases and J dropped 3 bases, with 8 bases sitting between them. There are 13 residues in the CDR3. This CDR3 is CASSHPRDTEAFF. CDR3 sequence (DNA): TGCGCCAGCAGCCATCCCAGGGACACTGAAGCTTTCTTT.

The chain couples TRBV19 to TRBJ2-2; TRBD2 aligns across 11 bases. This CDR3 is 17 amino acids long. Germline V gene sequence: CDR1 LNHDA, CDR2 SQIVND (reference sequence). The ends lost 3 bases at V and 2 bases at J; junction bases unmatched: 5. CDR3 bases: TGTGCCAGTAGTATTCGTAGCGGGAGGGCCAACACCGGGGAGCTGTTTTTT. It is translated as CASSIRSGRANTGELFF.

This clone was recorded once. This chain uses TRBV5-8 with TRBJ2-1; the match to TRBD1 covers 7 bases. The germline gives CDR1 SGHTS, CDR2 YDEGEE. The V segment lost 4 bases and the J segment 10 bases; nucleotides outside the gene matches: 8. The CDR3 spans 13 residues. CDR3 sequence (DNA): TGTGCCAGCAGCCCACTTGGGACAGCGGAGCAGTTCTTC. Protein sequence: CASSPLGTAEQFF.

The gene calls are TRBV7-3 and TRBJ2-5; possible D gene TRBD2, 5 bases. V was shortened by 5 bases and J by 5 bases, with 12 bases between the two germline ends. The CDR3 runs to 13 residues. Per the germline V gene, CDR1 is SGHTA and CDR2 is FQGTGA. Written as DNA, the CDR3 is TGTGCCAGCAGCACCGGGCAGCGGGAGACCCAGTACTTC. It specifies CASSTGQRETQYF.